These 5 T cell receptor beta chains came from one sample sequenced in a study of cytomegalovirus exposure and HLA in healthy donors. Vbeta (60) and Jbeta (13) primers were used in the PCR. The repertoire was sequenced with immunoSEQ multiplex PCR; TCRdb's copy has only in-frame clones and lacks some. The table has over 150,000 clones, just under 85% seen once. The sequencing input was PBMCs. The source of these receptors is a girl under 18 in good health and CMV-seropositive.

This chain links TRBV29-1 with TRBJ2-2, with D unclear. The CDR3 sequence is 13 residues long. Trimming left V 2 bases short and J 6 bases short, with 10 bases between. The germline CDR1 and CDR2 sequences are SQVTM and ANQGSEA. CDR3 sequence reads: CSVEKQVPGELFF. The CDR3, as DNA: TGCAGCGTTGAAAAGCAGGTTCCCGGGGAGCTGTTTTTT.

The genes are TRBV30 and TRBJ1-5, with 10 nucleotides matching TRBD1. CDR1 GTSNPN and CDR2 SVGIG come from the germline V gene (reference sequence). Trimming at V came to 6 bases and at J to 0 bases, leaving 8 bases not matched to a gene. The length of the CDR3 is 16 residues. The CDR3 sequence: CACQDRGLLSNQPQHF. The CDR3 DNA sequence: TGTGCCTGCCAAGACAGGGGGCTTCTTAGCAATCAGCCCCAGCATTTT.

The V gene is TRBV6-1, the J gene TRBJ2-1, with TRBD2 matching over 11 bases. The V gene end was trimmed by 4 bases and the J gene end by 5 bases; junction bases not matched to a gene: 4. The CDR3 runs to 15 residues. CDR1 and CDR2 from the germline V gene are MNHNS and SASEGT. CDR3 sequence (DNA): TGTGCCAGCAGTGCTCTAGCGGGGGGCCACAATGAGCAGTTCTTC. Its translation is CASSALAGGHNEQFF.

V and J are TRBV5-4 and TRBJ2-5, with no clear D. The CDR3 has 13 residues. The V and J ends lost 0 bases and 1 base respectively, with 4 bases between them. Germline-derived CDR1 and CDR2 are SGHNT and YYREEE (reference sequence). The CDR3 DNA sequence: TGTGCCAGCAGCTTGGACTTCCAAGAGACCCAGTACTTC. Translated, it gives CASSLDFQETQYF.

V is TRBV7-2 and J is TRBJ1-1; D is uncertain. Germline loops: CDR1 SGHTA, CDR2 FQGNSA. V was pared by 1 base and J by 4 bases, with 16 bases between. CDR3 length equals 16 residues. The CDR3 is CASSLDQLGLFTEAFF. Here the CDR3 DNA reads TGTGCCAGCAGCTTAGACCAATTGGGCCTTTTCACTGAAGCTTTCTTT.